The sample holds many counts of the clone carrying this TCR beta chain. Its specificity is not known. The germline V gene encodes CDR1 MNHNY and CDR2 SVGAGI (reference sequence). V was shortened by 6 bases and J by 7 bases, with 13 bases between the two germline ends. The CDR3 covers 12 residues. Time point described: patch test 1, 2 weeks after DPC sensitization. Described treatment: therapeutic diphenylcyclopropenone sensitization with weekly scalp DPC. This specimen comes from a study of human T cells and chemical hapten exposure. Study background: Throughout a study of 20 to 25 weeks, patients underwent weekly scalp administration of diphenylcyclopropenone doses. Patients having alopecia areata, totalis or universalis were mostly female. Study-wide results and limits: Expanded TCRs showed more large CDR3 clusters than pre-sensitization or healthy control sets.

Each CDR3 protein gets one entry after TCRdb re-called the RACE reads with MiXCR. This sample carries nearly 80,000 distinct CDR3 sequences, 9% to 12% of them seen once, and the ten largest clones take around 1.3%. This material consisted of whole blood, taken in connection with sensitization to the hapten diphenylcyclopropenone (DPC). The source is a woman aged 50 to 60 with alopecia areata. Some clones in this sample may be carry-over from other donors' samples. This sequence joins TRBV6-6 and TRBJ2-7; either TRBD1 or TRBD2 may supply D (5 bases each). Here the CDR3 DNA reads TGTGCCAGCAGCCCCGGGACGCGAGAGCAGTACTTC. It codes for CASSPGTREQYF.